This passage covers 23 T cell receptor beta chains from one sample sequenced in a study of blood T cells in healthy people across ages. PCR was performed a second time for roughly 7 to 12 cycles using a sample-barcoded 5' primer and a J-beta primer mix. TCRdb analysed the 5' RACE reads with MiXCR anew, one entry per CDR3 protein. In the table there are 1.5 million to 2 million distinct CDR3 sequences, 28% of which are singletons. Sample: blood. The source of these receptors is a young woman in good health.

The chain employs TRBV18 and TRBJ2-3; D may be TRBD2 (6 bases). Germline V gene data show CDR1 as KGHSH and CDR2 as LQKENI. V lost 2 bases, J lost 3 bases, and 12 bases lay in between. The CDR3 runs 15 residues. CDR3 sequence reads: CASSPSPGRTDTQYF. CDR3 bases: TGTGCCAGCTCACCATCGCCAGGGAGGACAGATACGCAGTATTTT.

The chain combines TRBV10-3 with TRBJ2-2; perhaps TRBD1 as D (6 bases). This CDR3 has 14 residues. Germline CDR1 reads ENHRY; CDR2 reads SYGVKD. Trimming took 6 bases from V and 1 from J, leaving 9 bases between them. DNA for the CDR3: TGTGCCATCAGGGAGACAGGGAACACCGGGGAGCTGTTTTTT. Translated, it gives CAIRETGNTGELFF.

In its sample, this clonotype was seen a few times. The chain couples TRBV7-3 to TRBJ2-1, with 10 bases aligning to TRBD1. CDR3 length equals 17 residues. V shed 5 bases and J 6 bases; nucleotides not matched to a gene: 13. Germline CDR1 SGHTA, CDR2 FQGTGA. The CDR3, as DNA: TGTGCCAGCAGCCCCGATCGGGACAGGGGATCCCTCAATGAGCAGTTCTTC. The encoded protein is CASSPDRDRGSLNEQFF.

This clonotype was counted between two and nine times. This rearrangement joins TRBV10-3 to TRBJ2-1; possibly TRBD1 for D (5 bases). Per the germline V gene, CDR1 is ENHRY and CDR2 is SYGVKD. Between the trimmed V and J ends, which lost 4 bases and 7 bases, there was a span of 8 bases. This CDR3 has 12 residues. The CDR3 is CAISATGNEQFF. CDR3 in DNA: TGTGCCATCAGTGCTACAGGTAATGAGCAGTTCTTC.

V usage is TRBV19 and J usage is TRBJ1-4, with D tentatively TRBD1 (5 bases). The germline CDR1 and CDR2 sequences are LNHDA and SQIVND (reference sequence). Between the trimmed V and J ends, which lost 7 bases and 7 bases, there was a span of 10 bases. This CDR3 is built from 12 residues. DNA of the CDR3: TGTGCCAGTAACAGGAATGGTGAAAAACTGTTTTTT. Amino acids: CASNRNGEKLFF.

A single count supports this clonotype. The chain couples TRBV18 to TRBJ2-2; 7 bases line up with TRBD1. The trim removed 3 bases at V and 3 bases at J, leaving 10 bases unmatched. The CDR3 length is 17 residues. Per germline, CDR1 KGHSH and CDR2 LQKENI. CDR3 nucleotides: TGTGCCAGCTCACCGGTACTGGGACAGCTATACACCGGGGAGCTGTTTTTT. Its translation: CASSPVLGQLYTGELFF.

The chain uses TRBV2 and TRBJ2-5; D unclear. Germline V lookup: CDR1 SNHLY, CDR2 FYNNEI. Trimming cost V 6 bases and J 4 bases, with 6 bases left between them. The CDR3 is made up of 11 amino acids. The CDR3 loop is CASRTTETQYF. CDR3 DNA: TGTGCCAGCAGGACGACAGAGACCCAGTACTTC.

The V gene is TRBV11-2, the J gene TRBJ2-4, with D tentatively TRBD1 (5 bases). The assigned J gene may be wrong: the sequence end matches TRBJ2-5 better. CDR3 length equals 14 residues. From germline, CDR1 is SGHAT and CDR2 FQNNGV. CDR3 region: CASTSLDTGQTQYF. CDR3 nucleotides: TGTGCCAGCACCTCTTTAGACACAGGTCAGACCCAGTACTTC.

This clonotype was picked up a small number of times. The chain couples TRBV9 to TRBJ2-3; D is undetermined. Germline CDR1 is SGDLS and CDR2 is YYNGEE. This CDR3 is 15 amino acids long. V gave up 1 base and J gave up 0 bases, with 9 bases separating them. CDR3 in amino acids: CASSVSLSSTDTQYF. The CDR3 DNA sequence: TGTGCCAGCAGCGTAAGTTTGAGTAGCACAGATACGCAGTATTTT.

This clonotype showed up just once. This chain links TRBV2 with TRBJ1-1; unclear D gene. The germline V gene encodes CDR1 SNHLY and CDR2 FYNNEI. The CDR3 contains 15 residues. Between the trimmed V and J ends, which lost 0 bases and 0 bases, there was a span of 8 bases. For the CDR3, the DNA is TGTGCCAGCAGTGAAGCGCGTCAGTTGAACACTGAAGCTTTCTTT. Translated, it gives CASSEARQLNTEAFF.

The chain is built from TRBV7-2 and TRBJ1-1; 9 bases are shared with TRBD1. Trimming at V came to 10 bases and at J to 3 bases, leaving 6 bases not matched to a gene. CDR3 length: 13 amino acids. CDR1 SGHTA and CDR2 FQGNSA come from the germline V gene. As DNA, the CDR3 is TGTGCCATCAGTAGACAGGGGGACACTGAAGCTTTCTTT. Protein product: CAISRQGDTEAFF.

Notes on this clonotype: A much larger clone differs from this one at a single base, so this may be a read error. The gene calls are TRBV6-6 and TRBJ2-5; no reliable D call. Per germline, CDR1 MNHNY and CDR2 SVGAGI (reference sequence). The length of the CDR3 is 14 residues. The CDR3 here is CGSSLPGSEETQYF. CDR3 nucleotides: TGTGGCAGCAGCTTGCCGGGTTCGGAAGAGACCCAGTACTTC.

V and J are TRBV9 and TRBJ2-1; 8 nucleotides align to TRBD1. Germline loops: CDR1 SGDLS, CDR2 YYNGEE. J lost 4 bases, V lost 0 bases, and 3 bases had no gene match. The CDR3 is made up of 15 amino acids. The CDR3 bases are TGTGCCAGCAGCGTAGTCACAGGGGGTTACAATGAGCAGTTCTTC. It encodes CASSVVTGGYNEQFF.

This clonotype was seen a few times. The junction and the germline gene differ at one end; a read error may be behind it. The V gene is TRBV5-1, the J gene TRBJ1-2; D uncertain. The CDR3 has 13 amino acids. Germline CDR1 and CDR2: SGHRS and YFSETQ. The CDR3 coding sequence is TGCGCCAGCAGCTTGGGTCCAAACTATGTCTACACCTTC. As protein: CASSLGPNYVYTF.

In its sample, this clonotype was seen many times. The CDR3 DNA is TGCAGCGTTGGCGGACAAGGGAACGAGCAGTACTTC. The encoded protein is CSVGGQGNEQYF. This chain connects TRBV29-1 to TRBJ2-7, with TRBD1 as a possible D gene (5 bases). The CDR3 consists of 12 residues. Germline-derived CDR1 and CDR2 are SQVTM and ANQGSEA. Trimming removed 4 bases at V and 5 bases at J, with 12 bases between.

This clonotype came up many times. The chain combines TRBV20-1 with TRBJ1-1; the D is unclear. The CDR3 totals 17 residues. The germline V gene has CDR1 DFQATT and CDR2 SNEGSKA (reference sequence). Between the trimmed V and J ends, which lost 2 bases and 6 bases, there was a span of 25 bases. The CDR3 loop is CSARYLGPRPGRPEAFF. CDR3 nucleotide sequence: TGCAGTGCTAGATACCTCGGGCCCCGACCCGGTAGACCTGAAGCTTTCTTT.

V is TRBV6-5 and J is TRBJ2-1, with 10 bases that match TRBD2. V gave up 5 bases and J gave up 6 bases; unmatched junction bases: 4. The germline V gene has CDR1 MNHEY and CDR2 SVGAGI. The CDR3 spans 14 residues. CDR3 DNA: TGTGCCAGCAGTCATAGCGGGAGGCCCAATGAGCAGTTCTTC. Residues: CASSHSGRPNEQFF.

There are a few counts of this clonotype. The rearrangement joins TRBV20-1 to TRBJ2-1, with 7 positions matching TRBD1. Looked up from germline, CDR1 is DFQATT and CDR2 is SNEGSKA (reference sequence). The V segment lost 6 bases and the J segment 2 bases; nucleotides outside the gene matches: 10. This CDR3 has 15 amino acids. The CDR3 protein is CSAIQGSSPYNEQFF. The CDR3 DNA sequence: TGCAGTGCCATACAGGGGTCGTCGCCCTACAATGAGCAGTTCTTC.

This clonotype was picked up many times. The chain is built from TRBV2 and TRBJ2-5, with D tentatively TRBD1 (5 bases). The CDR3 contains 13 residues. V shed 6 bases and J shed 2 bases, with 10 bases lying between them. From germline, CDR1 is SNHLY and CDR2 FYNNEI. The CDR3: CASSGDSQETQYF. The CDR3 DNA follows: TGTGCCAGCAGCGGTGACAGTCAAGAGACCCAGTACTTC. The full variable domain, rest sourced from reference TRBV2 and TRBJ2-5, is EPEVTQTPSHQVTQMGQEVILRCVPISNHLYFYWYRQILGQKVEFLVSFYNNEISEKSEIFDDQFSVERPDGSNFTLKIRSTKLEDSAMYFCASSGDSQETQYFGPGTRLLVL.

V and J are TRBV20-1 and TRBJ1-1; 7 bases line up with TRBD1. The length of the CDR3 is 15 residues. With V trimmed by 3 bases and J by 3 bases, 10 bases remained unmatched. CDR1 is DFQATT and CDR2 is SNEGSKA in the germline V gene (reference sequence). CDR3 region: CSARGRTGSDTEAFF. As DNA, the CDR3 is TGCAGTGCTAGGGGGAGGACAGGCTCCGACACTGAAGCTTTCTTT.

This clonotype was seen ten or more times. The rearrangement links TRBV7-2 to TRBJ2-1, with TRBD2 identical over 7 bases. CDR1 and CDR2 from the germline V gene are SGHTA and FQGNSA. Trimming took 4 bases from V and 10 from J; bases not matched to a gene: 4. This CDR3 has 12 residues. CDR3 in DNA: TGTGCCAGCAGCTCCCCGGGACTAGAGCAGTTCTTC. Its protein is CASSSPGLEQFF. The entire variable domain, with the rest obtained from reference TRBV7-2 and TRBJ2-1, is as follows: GAGVSQSPSNKVTEKGKDVELRCDPISGHTALYWYRQSLGQGLEFLIYFQGNSAPDKSGLPSDRFSAERTGGSVSTLTIQRTQQEDSAVYLCASSSPGLEQFFGPGTRLTVL.

This chain uses TRBV3-1 with TRBJ2-7, with a weak D call TRBD1 (5 bases). V was clipped by 0 bases and J by 2 bases, with 11 bases between them. The CDR3 loop spans 15 amino acids. The germline V gene encodes CDR1 LGHDT and CDR2 YNNKEL (reference sequence). As DNA, the CDR3 is TGTGCCAGCAGCCAAGATGGCGGACAAGCCTACGAGCAGTACTTC. Translation: CASSQDGGQAYEQYF.

This clonotype has just a few counts. This chain joins TRBV20-1 and TRBJ1-1; TRBD1 matches 7 bases. Germline V gene lookup returns CDR1 DFQATT and CDR2 SNEGSKA (reference sequence). The CDR3 is 12 residues long. The V segment lost 6 bases and the J segment 4 bases; nucleotides outside the gene matches: 5. CDR3 in amino acids: CSATGEGTEAFF. The CDR3 bases are TGCAGTGCCACAGGGGAGGGCACTGAAGCTTTCTTT.